The 2 T cell receptor beta chains given below trace back to one sample, sequenced in a study of naive and memory T cell subsets. Overall study findings and caveats: Naive repertoires, especially CD8, held a few larger clonotypes, possibly memory cells re-expressing CD45RA.

The beta constant-region primer was an equimolar mix of two oligonucleotides covering TRBC1 and TRBC2. Ligated cDNA was amplified by four rounds of PCR with nested alpha and beta constant-region primers and SP2. Each CDR3 protein is one row after TCRdb ran MiXCR on the UMI-ligation and nested PCR reads. This sample carries approximately 150,000 distinct CDR3 sequences, 15% to 25% of them seen once, and the ten largest clones take approximately 0.58%. Their target antigens are unknown. Sequencing was carried out using naive CD8+ T cells from blood. Every receptor here comes from a human donor in good health.

A few counts support this clonotype. The chain joins TRBV28 to TRBJ2-7; D is possibly TRBD2 (5 bases). V was cut by 6 bases and J by 0 bases, with 12 bases left in between. The CDR3 is 14 amino acids. Germline V gene sequence: CDR1 MDHEN, CDR2 SYDVKM. The CDR3 sequence is CASRRIASSYEQYF. The CDR3, as DNA: TGTGCCAGCAGGCGAATAGCGAGCTCCTACGAGCAGTACTTC.

This clonotype was seen only a few times. This CDR3 is CASSFSTQETQYF. CDR3 in DNA: TGTGCCAGCAGTTTCAGTACCCAAGAGACCCAGTACTTC. The rearrangement joins TRBV28 to TRBJ2-5; D gene uncertain. Germline CDR1 and CDR2: MDHEN and SYDVKM. CDR3 length: 13 amino acids. V gave up 3 bases and J gave up 1 base, with 6 bases separating them.